These 12 T cell receptor beta chains originate from one sample sequenced in a study of blood T cell repertoires in COVID-19. The assay was immunoSEQ multiplex PCR, and TCRdb's table has in-frame clones only and misses some. The sample consists of approximately 150,000 clones, 80% of them appearing once. Sequencing was carried out using peripheral blood. The receptors here all came from a man between 65 and 85 years old who had recovered from COVID-19.

Concerning this clone: This sample also contains other DNA sequences that code for the same CDR3. The CDR3 sequence: CASSMGGTSTDTQYF. CDR3 DNA sequence: TGTGCCAGTAGTATGGGAGGGACCAGCACAGATACGCAGTATTTT. The V call is TRBV19, the J call TRBJ2-3; 7 positions match TRBD2. Trimming at V came to 3 bases and at J to 0 bases, leaving 3 bases not matched to a gene. The CDR3 runs 15 residues. The germline gives CDR1 LNHDA, CDR2 SQIVND (reference sequence).

V gene TRBV15 combines with J gene TRBJ2-5, with 10 bases matching TRBD2. J was trimmed by 4 bases and V by 1 base; bases with no gene match: 6. This CDR3 spans 16 amino acids. In germline, CDR1 is LNHNV, CDR2 YYDKDF (reference sequence). The CDR3 sequence: CATSRGPSGSGETQYF. The CDR3 nucleotides are TGTGCCACCAGCAGAGGTCCTAGCGGGAGTGGAGAGACCCAGTACTTC. Based on the CDR3 plus reference TRBV15 and TRBJ2-5, the full variable domain is DAMVIQNPRYQVTQFGKPVTLSCSQTLNHNVMYWYQQKSSQAPKLLFHYYDKDFNNEADTPDNFQSRRPNTSFCFLDIRSPGLGDTAMYLCATSRGPSGSGETQYFGPGTRLLVL.

This clone was found a few times. The chain links TRBV7-8 to TRBJ2-1, with TRBD2 matching over 7 bases. The germline gives CDR1 SGHVS, CDR2 FQNEAQ. The CDR3 contains 16 residues. After removal of 5 bases from V and 7 bases from J, the junction contained 14 bases not matched to a gene. The CDR3 here is CASSPTGGLLINEQFF. CDR3 bases: TGTGCCAGCAGCCCGACGGGGGGACTATTGATTAATGAGCAGTTCTTC.

In DNA, the CDR3 is TGTGCCAGCAGTTTAGACAGGGGATCGTCGGAAGCTTTCTTT. Residues: CASSLDRGSSEAFF. The chain has TRBV27 and TRBJ1-1, with 8 bases lining up with TRBD1. From germline, CDR1 is MNHEY and CDR2 SMNVEV (reference sequence). Trimming removed 2 bases from V and 8 bases from J; junction bases left unmatched: 7. The CDR3 contains 14 residues.

The rearrangement joins TRBV15 to TRBJ2-1; 8 bases fit TRBD2. The germline gives CDR1 LNHNV, CDR2 YYDKDF (reference sequence). This CDR3 has 15 residues. J gave up 2 bases and V 9 bases, and 9 bases lay outside the gene matches. CDR3 sequence: CATGGREAPYNEQFF. The CDR3 nucleotides are TGTGCCACGGGGGGGCGGGAGGCCCCCTACAATGAGCAGTTCTTC.

As for this clone: Other DNA sequences of this sample code for an identical CDR3. The chain joins TRBV27 to TRBJ2-7; unclear D gene. Trimming pared 5 bases from V and 0 bases from J, leaving 5 bases between. This CDR3 spans 12 amino acids. Germline values: CDR1 MNHEY, CDR2 SMNVEV (reference sequence). CDR3 bases: TGTGCCAGCAGTCTTCCCTCCTACGAGCAGTACTTC. Protein product: CASSLPSYEQYF.

The chain carries TRBV3-1 (or the pseudogene TRBV3-2) and TRBJ2-3, with D unclear. V lost 3 bases and J 2 bases, leaving 6 bases between the germline ends. The CDR3 runs to 13 residues. Germline V gives CDR1 LGHDT, CDR2 YNNKEL (reference sequence). For the CDR3, the DNA is TGTGCCAGCAGCCAGCAGTCCACAGATACGCAGTATTTT. This sequence encodes CASSQQSTDTQYF.

This clone was detected only a few times. The chain carries TRBV30 and TRBJ2-7; 8 bases agree with TRBD1. Trimming removed 0 bases from V and 6 bases from J; junction bases left unmatched: 10. The CDR3 totals 15 residues. Germline CDR1 reads GTSNPN; CDR2 reads SVGIG (reference sequence). The chain's CDR3 is CAWSVERTGSGEQYF. The CDR3 DNA reads TGTGCCTGGAGTGTGGAAAGGACAGGGAGCGGCGAGCAGTACTTC.

This clone was picked up a small number of times. The rearrangement joins TRBV5-4 to TRBJ2-5; TRBD2 matches 14 bases. The CDR3 contains 17 residues. The trim removed 3 bases at V and 5 bases at J, leaving 9 bases unmatched. Germline CDR1 and CDR2: SGHNT and YYREEE (reference sequence). Here the CDR3 DNA reads TGTGCCAGCAGCTCCGGGACTAGCGGGAGTTGGGTGGAGACCCAGTACTTC. Translating it yields CASSSGTSGSWVETQYF.

The chain is built from TRBV11-2 and TRBJ2-1, with TRBD2 matching 12 bases. The CDR3 consists of 16 residues. The junction had 11 bases not matched to a gene; V was cut back by 5 bases and J by 9 bases. The germline CDR1 and CDR2 sequences are SGHAT and FQNNGV. Here the CDR3 reads CASSPPRTSGMVEQFF. As DNA, the CDR3 is TGTGCCAGCAGCCCCCCAAGGACTAGCGGGATGGTTGAGCAGTTCTTC.

The chain uses TRBV5-4 and TRBJ2-7; maybe TRBD2 (7 bases). The V end lost 4 bases, the J end lost 2 bases, and 16 bases lay between the germline ends. The CDR3 length is 15 residues. The germline gives CDR1 SGHNT, CDR2 YYREEE (reference sequence). The CDR3 DNA follows: TGTGCCAGCAGCCCGAGCGGGACATTCCCCTACGAGCAGTACTTC. Translating it yields CASSPSGTFPYEQYF.

The V and J genes are TRBV12-3 or TRBV12-4 and TRBJ2-3, with D tentatively TRBD1 (5 bases). Between the trimmed V and J ends, which lost 1 base and 4 bases, there was a span of 6 bases. This CDR3 comprises 13 residues. CDR3 nucleotides: TGTGCCAGCAGTTTAGGACAGCCAGATACGCAGTATTTT. This gives the protein CASSLGQPDTQYF.